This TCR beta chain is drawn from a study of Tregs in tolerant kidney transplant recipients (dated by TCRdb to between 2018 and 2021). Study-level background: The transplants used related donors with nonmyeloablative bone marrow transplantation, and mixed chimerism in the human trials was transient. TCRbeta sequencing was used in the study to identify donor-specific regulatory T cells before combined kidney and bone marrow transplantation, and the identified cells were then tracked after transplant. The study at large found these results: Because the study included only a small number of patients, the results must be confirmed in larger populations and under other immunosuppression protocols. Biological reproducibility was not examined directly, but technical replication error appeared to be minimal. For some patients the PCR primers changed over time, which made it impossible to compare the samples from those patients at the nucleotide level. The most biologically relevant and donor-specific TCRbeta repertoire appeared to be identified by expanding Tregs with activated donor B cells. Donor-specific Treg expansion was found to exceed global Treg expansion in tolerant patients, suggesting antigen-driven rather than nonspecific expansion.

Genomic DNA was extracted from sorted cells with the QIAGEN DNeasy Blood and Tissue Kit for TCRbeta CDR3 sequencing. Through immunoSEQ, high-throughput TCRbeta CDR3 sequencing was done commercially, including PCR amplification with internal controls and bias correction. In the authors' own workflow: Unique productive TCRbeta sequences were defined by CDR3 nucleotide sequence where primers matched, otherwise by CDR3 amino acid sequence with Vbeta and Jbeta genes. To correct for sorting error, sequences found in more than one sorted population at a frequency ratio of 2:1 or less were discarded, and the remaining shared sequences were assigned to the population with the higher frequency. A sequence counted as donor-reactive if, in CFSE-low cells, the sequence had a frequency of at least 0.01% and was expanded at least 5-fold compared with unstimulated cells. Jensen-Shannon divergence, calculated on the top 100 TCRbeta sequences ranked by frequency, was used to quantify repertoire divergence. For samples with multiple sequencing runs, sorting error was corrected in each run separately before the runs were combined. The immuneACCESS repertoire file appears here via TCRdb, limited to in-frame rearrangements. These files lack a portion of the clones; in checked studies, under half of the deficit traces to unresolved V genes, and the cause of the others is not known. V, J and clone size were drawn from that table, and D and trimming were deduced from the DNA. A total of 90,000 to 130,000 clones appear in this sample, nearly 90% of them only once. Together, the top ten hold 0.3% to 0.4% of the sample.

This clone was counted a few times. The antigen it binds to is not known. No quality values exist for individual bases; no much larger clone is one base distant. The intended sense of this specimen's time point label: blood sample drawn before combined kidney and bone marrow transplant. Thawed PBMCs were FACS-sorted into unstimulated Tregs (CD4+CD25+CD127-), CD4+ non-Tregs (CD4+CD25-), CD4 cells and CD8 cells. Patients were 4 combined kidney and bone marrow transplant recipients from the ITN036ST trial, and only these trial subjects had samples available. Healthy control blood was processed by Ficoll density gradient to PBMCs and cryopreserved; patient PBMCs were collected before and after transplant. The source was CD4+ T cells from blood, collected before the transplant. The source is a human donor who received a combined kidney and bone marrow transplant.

The DNA reads as follows: TGTGCCAGCAGCTGGGGACAGTCTGGAAACACCATATATTTT. It translates to CASSWGQSGNTIYF. Here the chain combines TRBV6-5 and TRBJ1-3, and 7 bases in between align with TRBD1. Including the terminal cysteine and phenylalanine, the CDR3 comprises 14 residues. Only CDR3 DNA is held: 42 bases, read in frame from base 1. V is trimmed back by 6 bases and J by 1 base, and the junction contains 3 bases that no gene match accounts for. Via the germline V gene, CDR1 is MNHEY and CDR2 SVGAGI.